This passage covers 32 T cell receptor beta chains from one sample sequenced in a study of regulatory T cells in long-lasting Graves disease. As to time point: newly diagnosed GD, antithyroid drugs for less than 3 months. Preparation of the TCR library used RNA extracted from PBMCs. Assembly of TCR beta libraries relied on iRepertoire HTBI primers together with Arm-PCR of CDR3 regions. TCRdb called the multiplex PCR reads again in MiXCR, with one record for every CDR3 protein. The data contain roughly 500,000 distinct CDR3 sequences, roughly 14% of them singletons. These sequences were also reported in another study, on T cells in Graves' hyperthyroidism and ophthalmopathy.

This sample comprised peripheral blood mononuclear cells (PBMCs), obtained at new diagnosis, from a patient treated with antithyroid drugs. All receptors come from a man aged 25 to 45 with Graves disease.

This clonotype was observed at least ten times. The gene calls are TRBV5-5 and TRBJ2-3, with unresolved D. CDR3 length: 12 amino acids. Trimming took 7 bases from V and 3 from J, leaving 9 bases between them. Germline V gene sequence: CDR1 SGHKS, CDR2 YYEKEE (reference sequence). This chain's CDR3 is CASAAGTDTQYF. The CDR3 DNA follows: TGTGCCAGCGCAGCAGGAACAGATACGCAGTATTTT.

V and J are TRBV10-2 and TRBJ2-7; TRBD1 aligns across 9 bases. The CDR3 totals 14 residues. Germline V gene lookup returns CDR1 WSHSY and CDR2 SAAADI. Trimming took 6 bases from V and 3 from J; bases not matched to a gene: 6. The CDR3 protein is CASRRDRARYEQYF. The DNA for the CDR3 is TGCGCCAGCAGGAGGGACAGGGCACGCTACGAGCAGTACTTC.

This clonotype showed up many times. The V and J genes are TRBV10-3 and TRBJ2-1; D not resolved. The CDR3 has 15 amino acids. Germline assignment: CDR1 ENHRY and CDR2 SYGVKD. Trimming cost V 5 bases and J 5 bases, with 16 bases left between them. The CDR3 coding sequence is TGTGCCATCAGTCCCCGGGTAGGGTTTGACAATGAGCAGTTCTTC. Amino acids: CAISPRVGFDNEQFF.

At least ten counts were recorded for this clonotype. The gene calls are TRBV10-3 and TRBJ2-3; tentative D call: TRBD1 (6 bases). The CDR3 consists of 17 residues. The V gene lost 0 bases and the J gene lost 1 base, with 14 bases spanning the gap. Germline CDR1 and CDR2: ENHRY and SYGVKD. CDR3 sequence reads: CAISESQGGGGTDTQYF. For the CDR3, the DNA is TGTGCCATCAGTGAGTCACAGGGTGGAGGTGGCACAGATACGCAGTATTTT.

This clonotype occurred many times. The CDR3 is CASSLASSWNNEQFF. As DNA, the CDR3 is TGTGCCAGCAGCTTAGCGTCTAGTTGGAACAATGAGCAGTTCTTC. The chain links TRBV11-1 to TRBJ2-1; unclear D gene. Germline values: CDR1 SGHAT, CDR2 FQDESV (reference sequence). V dropped 0 bases and J dropped 5 bases, with 11 bases sitting between them. The CDR3 totals 15 residues.

The table lists this clonotype with many counts. The chain combines TRBV6-2 or TRBV6-3 with TRBJ2-5, with 7 bases lining up with TRBD2. Trimming took 5 bases from V and 4 from J; bases not matched to a gene: 4. Germline-derived CDR1 and CDR2 are MNHEY and SVGEGT. The CDR3 runs to 13 residues. The CDR3 DNA reads as TGTGCCAGCAGTAGGAGGGAGGGAGAGACCCAGTACTTC. Protein: CASSRREGETQYF.

This clonotype has ten or more counts. This rearrangement joins TRBV2 to TRBJ2-5; unclear D gene. Germline values: CDR1 SNHLY, CDR2 FYNNEI. There are 15 residues in the CDR3. The germline V and J ends were trimmed by 6 bases and 5 bases, with 19 bases remaining between them. In DNA form, the CDR3 reads TGTGCCAGCAGCCCTAGTTTACCGGTGGGCGAGACCCAGTACTTC. Amino acid sequence: CASSPSLPVGETQYF.

This clonotype showed up many times. The gene calls are TRBV2 and TRBJ1-2, with TRBD1 identical over 7 bases. This CDR3 is built from 14 residues. Germline lookup yields CDR1 SNHLY and CDR2 FYNNEI. V was clipped by 6 bases and J by 8 bases; unmatched bases: 12. CDR3 in amino acids: CASRGDSGSGGYTF. The CDR3 DNA reads TGTGCCAGCAGGGGGGACAGCGGATCTGGCGGCTACACCTTC.

This clonotype was seen repeatedly, ten times or more. The chain is built from TRBV6-1 and TRBJ1-2, with TRBD1 matching over 9 bases. Germline CDR1 and CDR2: MNHNS and SASEGT. J lost 4 bases, V lost 5 bases, and 11 bases had no gene match. The CDR3 is 16 amino acids. CDR3 in amino acids: CASSHGQGPFLYGYTF. The DNA of the CDR3 is TGTGCCAGCAGTCATGGACAGGGGCCCTTCCTCTATGGCTACACCTTC.

The sample holds many counts of this clonotype. This CDR3 reads CSASDSSGTDTQYF. CDR3 sequence (DNA): TGCAGTGCTAGTGATAGTAGTGGCACAGATACGCAGTATTTT. The rearrangement joins TRBV20-1 to TRBJ2-3; D call uncertain. The CDR3 has 14 residues. V was clipped by 3 bases and J by 1 base, with 11 bases between them. Per the germline V gene, CDR1 is DFQATT and CDR2 is SNEGSKA (reference sequence).

This clonotype was found many times. This rearrangement joins TRBV3-1 to TRBJ2-5; possibly TRBD2 for D (5 bases). CDR1 and CDR2 (germline): LGHDT, YNNKEL (reference sequence). CDR3 length: 14 residues. Deletions cut 1 base from V and 6 bases from J, with 12 bases between. The CDR3 spells CASSQGGNVKTQYF. The CDR3 coding sequence is TGTGCCAGCAGCCAAGGAGGGAACGTCAAGACCCAGTACTTC.

The chain employs TRBV5-8 and TRBJ2-3; 7 nucleotides match TRBD2. Germline V lookup: CDR1 SGHTS, CDR2 YDEGEE. CDR3 length: 15 residues. Unmatched junction bases numbered 2, after V lost 0 bases and J lost 1 base. CDR3 bases: TGTGCCAGCAGCTTGGAGCGGGATCGCACAGATACGCAGTATTTT. Translated: CASSLERDRTDTQYF.

The chain uses TRBV10-3 and TRBJ2-7; 11 bases are shared with TRBD2. There are 16 residues in the CDR3. The germline CDR1 and CDR2 sequences are ENHRY and SYGVKD. V dropped 4 bases and J dropped 3; count of bases not matched to a gene: 8. CDR3 amino acids: CAISGGGLADYYEQYF. The CDR3 DNA is TGTGCCATCAGTGGAGGGGGACTAGCGGACTACTACGAGCAGTACTTC.

V and J are TRBV27 and TRBJ2-1; D is unresolved. TRBJ2-7 explains the end of the DNA better; the J call may be wrong. Germline CDR1 MNHEY, CDR2 SMNVEV (reference sequence). This CDR3 comprises 12 residues. CDR3 amino acids: CASSLIGNEQYF. Written as DNA, the CDR3 is TGTGCCAGCAGTTTAATTGGGAATGAGCAGTACTTC.

This clonotype was counted many times. This chain links TRBV3-1 with TRBJ2-1; no firm D call. Trimming removed 4 bases from V and 6 bases from J, with 7 bases in between. Germline V gene data show CDR1 as LGHDT and CDR2 as YNNKEL (reference sequence). The CDR3 sequence is 12 residues long. CDR3 sequence reads: CASSLLFNEQFF. CDR3 DNA sequence: TGTGCCAGCAGCCTACTATTCAATGAGCAGTTCTTC.

The chain recombines TRBV29-1 with TRBJ2-2; the match to TRBD1 covers 7 bases. CDR3 length equals 12 residues. Germline V CDR1 and CDR2: SQVTM, ANQGSEA. With V trimmed by 2 bases and J by 6 bases, 0 bases remained unmatched. The CDR3 is CSVEQGAGELFF. The DNA for the CDR3 is TGCAGCGTTGAACAGGGGGCCGGGGAGCTGTTTTTT.

The chain is built from TRBV11-1 and TRBJ1-5; unclear D gene. CDR3 length equals 8 residues. The germline V gene has CDR1 SGHAT and CDR2 FQDESV (reference sequence). The CDR3 sequence: CPNQPQHF. In nucleotides, the CDR3 is TGTCCCAATCAGCCCCAGCATTTT.

In its sample, this clonotype was seen many times. The V and J genes are TRBV5-1 and TRBJ2-7; no clear D gene. Trimming removed 1 base at V and 3 bases at J, with 17 bases between. The CDR3 totals 16 residues. Germline V gene lookup returns CDR1 SGHRS and CDR2 YFSETQ. The CDR3 protein is CASSLLGLETLYEQYF. The DNA for the CDR3 is TGCGCCAGCAGCTTGTTGGGGTTGGAGACTCTCTACGAGCAGTACTTC.

This clonotype was seen many times. The chain employs TRBV12-3 or TRBV12-4 and TRBJ1-2; the D gene is possibly TRBD1 (5 bases). The CDR3 runs 15 residues. V lost 2 bases and J 4 bases, leaving 14 bases between the germline ends. The CDR3, as DNA: TGTGCCAGCAGTTTAAATGTGAGAGGGGTCTATGGCTACACCTTC. It is translated as CASSLNVRGVYGYTF.

In its sample, this clonotype was seen a few times. The rearrangement joins TRBV10-2 to TRBJ2-2, with 9 bases identical to TRBD2. After removal of 6 bases from V and 3 bases from J, the junction contained 11 bases not matched to a gene. Germline V lookup: CDR1 WSHSY, CDR2 SAAADI. This CDR3 has 17 amino acids. CDR3 loop: CASSPPGAGGDTGELFF. In nucleotides, the CDR3 is TGCGCCAGCAGCCCCCCCGGGGCGGGAGGGGACACCGGGGAGCTGTTTTTT.

A remark on this clonotype: One end of the junction fails to match germline, which may point to a read error. This rearrangement joins TRBV7-2 to TRBJ1-2; 8 bases fit TRBD1. CDR3 length: 13 residues. Germline-derived CDR1 and CDR2 are SGHTA and FQGNSA. The CDR3: CASSLAMAGGSTF. The CDR3 bases are TGTGCCAGCAGCTTAGCCATGGCAGGGGGCTCCACCTTC.

At least ten counts were recorded for this clonotype. This chain uses TRBV5-1 with TRBJ2-7; 8 bases map to TRBD1. CDR1 is SGHRS, CDR2 YFSETQ, per germline. The CDR3 is 16 residues long. V lost 6 bases and J lost 5; bases outside the gene matches: 16. The CDR3, as DNA: TGCGCCAGCAACCCCCTTCTGAGCAGGGGGCGAAACGAGCAGTACTTC. Its protein product is CASNPLLSRGRNEQYF.

At least ten counts were recorded for this clonotype. The chain employs TRBV28 and TRBJ1-3, with D possibly matching TRBD1 (5 bases). With 7 bases removed from V and 0 bases from J, the gap between germline ends came to 13 bases. The CDR3 totals 15 residues. Germline V lookup: CDR1 MDHEN, CDR2 SYDVKM. The CDR3 loop is CASTLSGDSGNTIYF. The CDR3 nucleotides are TGTGCCAGCACATTGTCGGGGGACTCTGGAAACACCATATATTTT.

This clonotype showed up many times. This chain links TRBV6-1 with TRBJ2-7; D gene unclear. Germline CDR1 is MNHNS and CDR2 is SASEGT. The CDR3 totals 12 residues. V dropped 6 bases and J dropped 0 bases, with 6 bases sitting between them. The CDR3 is CASSDSSYEQYF. DNA for the CDR3: TGTGCCAGCAGCGATAGCTCCTACGAGCAGTACTTC.

The V and J genes are TRBV14 and TRBJ1-1; 9 bases agree with TRBD1. The CDR3 covers 15 residues. V trimming: 1 base; J trimming: 0 bases; junction bases outside the gene matches: 0. In germline, CDR1 is SGHDN, CDR2 FVKESK. The CDR3 nucleotides are TGTGCCAGCAGCCAAGGGACAGGGGTGAACACTGAAGCTTTCTTT. Protein: CASSQGTGVNTEAFF.

This clonotype was seen only a few times. The chain recombines TRBV7-9 with TRBJ2-2, with D possibly matching TRBD2 (5 bases). Per germline, CDR1 SEHNR and CDR2 FQNEAQ (reference sequence). The CDR3 has 15 amino acids. The V gene lost 3 bases and the J gene lost 7 bases, with 15 bases spanning the gap. The CDR3 bases are TGTGCCAGCAGCTTCAGCGGTGCGGGTGGCGGGGAGCTGTTTTTT. Translation: CASSFSGAGGGELFF.

Ten or more counts support this clonotype. The V and J genes are TRBV28 and TRBJ1-2; D is unclear. CDR3 length: 15 residues. V was trimmed by 8 bases and J by 4 bases, leaving 20 bases between them. Germline loops: CDR1 MDHEN, CDR2 SYDVKM. This CDR3 is CASGTEDGIGYGYTF. The CDR3 nucleotides read TGTGCCAGCGGTACCGAAGACGGAATAGGCTATGGCTACACCTTC.

J is TRBJ2-5 and V is TRBV5-5, with D possibly being TRBD2 (6 bases). Germline V gives CDR1 SGHKS, CDR2 YYEKEE (reference sequence). This CDR3 has 14 amino acids. Deletions cut 4 bases from V and 2 bases from J, with 12 bases between. The DNA of the CDR3 is TGTGCCAGCAGCGGCCCGGGACTGCAAGAGACCCAGTACTTC. Its protein product is CASSGPGLQETQYF.

This clonotype was counted only a few times. The J gene is TRBJ2-1, the V gene TRBV15, with 9 bases lining up with TRBD1. CDR1 and CDR2 from the germline V gene are LNHNV and YYDKDF (reference sequence). The CDR3 extends over 15 amino acids. The trim removed 4 bases at V and 4 bases at J, leaving 5 bases unmatched. DNA of the CDR3: TGTGCCACCAGCAACAGGGGGCCAGTATACAATGAGCAGTTCTTC. This codes for CATSNRGPVYNEQFF.

A note on this clonotype: A much more abundant neighbour one base away suggests this may be a read error. The CDR3 DNA is TGCAGTGCTAAAGTAGGAGGGCTCTACGAGCAGTACTTC. It translates to CSAKVGGLYEQYF. The chain has TRBV20-1 and TRBJ2-7; D might be TRBD2 (6 bases). CDR1 is DFQATT, CDR2 SNEGSKA, per germline (reference sequence). Trimming removed 4 bases at V and 3 bases at J, with 13 bases between. CDR3 size: 13 residues.

This clonotype was counted many times. V usage is TRBV12-3 or TRBV12-4 and J usage is TRBJ2-5, with 9 nucleotides matching TRBD1. Unmatched junction bases numbered 9, after V lost 5 bases and J lost 5 bases. This CDR3 spans 15 amino acids. CDR3: CASSPGQGKRETQYF. DNA of the CDR3: TGTGCCAGCAGTCCGGGACAGGGAAAAAGGGAGACCCAGTACTTC.

The CDR3 is CSAPRDTYTEAFF. DNA of the CDR3: TGCAGTGCGCCTCGGGACACCTACACTGAAGCTTTCTTT. This rearrangement joins TRBV20-1 to TRBJ1-1; maybe TRBD1 (6 bases). The CDR3 runs 13 residues. Per germline, CDR1 DFQATT and CDR2 SNEGSKA (reference sequence). V lost 6 bases, J lost 3 bases, and 14 bases lay in between.